The 32 T cell receptor beta chains in this list originate from one sample, sequenced in a study of T-cell reconstitution after alpha-beta-depleted transplantation in children (dated by TCRdb to about 2016). Libraries were constructed by PCR. TCRdb records Illumina HiSeq 2500 as the sequencer. TCR libraries were prepared with molecular barcoding, using unique molecular identifiers to normalize TCRbeta repertoire quantification. TCRdb redid the processing of the public reads, applying fastp at Q25 and MiXCR, and retained in-frame beta chains. A single entry per CDR3 protein holds the most common genes and DNA from its merged rows. The sample table contains under 3,500 distinct CDR3 sequences; only one count was recorded for 11% of them. The ten largest make up around 85% of the sample. The treatment or condition label, as the study defines it: allogeneic hematopoietic cell transplantation with graft depleted of TCRalphabeta T cells and CD19 B cells.

Sequenced here: PBMCs, mostly from graft donor cells, sampled 360 days after TCRalphabeta/CD19-depleted stem cell transplant. All receptors derive from a patient between 2 and 9 years old who had a stem cell transplant for inherited bone marrow failure, so the T cells may come from the graft donor.

This clonotype was counted at least ten times. The rearrangement joins TRBV5-1 to TRBJ2-3, with 14 bases matching TRBD2. Losses at the gene ends were 3 bases for V and 7 bases for J; bases not matched to a gene: 7. The CDR3 loop spans 16 amino acids. The germline V gene encodes CDR1 SGHRS and CDR2 YFSETQ. In DNA, the CDR3 is TGCGCCAGCAGCTCGCCGGGACTAGCGGGAGCAAATACGCAGTATTTT. Translation: CASSSPGLAGANTQYF.

There are many counts of this clonotype. The gene calls are TRBV7-9 and TRBJ2-7; 14 positions match TRBD2. In germline, CDR1 is SEHNR, CDR2 FQNEAQ (reference sequence). The J segment lost 2 bases and the V segment lost 4 bases, leaving 4 bases of the junction unmatched. The CDR3 is made up of 16 amino acids. The CDR3 protein is CASSSPGLAGAYEQYF. The CDR3 coding sequence is TGTGCCAGCAGCTCCCCGGGACTAGCGGGAGCCTACGAGCAGTACTTC.

To note about this clonotype: Possible read error: a much larger clone is one base away. The chain joins TRBV7-7 to TRBJ2-3, with 7 bases identical to TRBD1. From germline, CDR1 is SSHAT and CDR2 FNYEAQ (reference sequence). The CDR3 extends over 13 amino acids. CDR3 protein: CASSLDREDTQYF. DNA of the CDR3: TGTGCTAGCAGCCTCGACAGGGAAGATACGCAGTATTTT.

This clonotype showed up many times. The gene calls are TRBV6-5 and TRBJ1-5, with D possibly matching TRBD1 (6 bases). The CDR3 extends over 15 amino acids. Between the trimmed V and J ends, which lost 7 bases and 4 bases, there was a span of 17 bases. Germline loops: CDR1 MNHEY, CDR2 SVGAGI. CDR3 protein: CASTGEFGINQPQHF. CDR3 sequence (DNA): TGTGCCAGCACAGGGGAGTTCGGTATAAATCAGCCCCAGCATTTT.

This clonotype occurred many times. This chain joins TRBV6-2 or TRBV6-3 and TRBJ2-7, with D tentatively TRBD1 (6 bases). Germline values: CDR1 MNHEY, CDR2 SVGEGT. CDR3 length: 13 amino acids. The V end was cut by 5 bases, the J end by 5 bases, with 13 bases between. CDR3 region: CASSGQSWDEQYF. CDR3 DNA sequence: TGTGCCAGCAGTGGACAGTCGTGGGACGAGCAGTACTTC.

This clonotype was detected ten times or more. V and J are TRBV13 and TRBJ2-3, with D perhaps given as TRBD1 or TRBD2 (6 bases each). Trimming cost V 5 bases and J 1 base, with 16 bases left between them. The germline V gene has CDR1 PRHDT and CDR2 FYEKMQ (reference sequence). The CDR3 contains 16 residues. Here the CDR3 reads CASSRLPGARTDTQYF. The CDR3 DNA reads as TGTGCCAGCAGCCGATTGCCGGGGGCTCGCACAGATACGCAGTATTTT.

The chain combines TRBV3-1 with TRBJ2-1; 8 bases align to TRBD2. CDR3 length: 12 amino acids. V shed 4 bases and J 10 bases; nucleotides not matched to a gene: 3. Per germline, CDR1 LGHDT and CDR2 YNNKEL (reference sequence). CDR3 in amino acids: CASSLVAGEQFF. The DNA for the CDR3 is TGTGCCAGCAGCCTTGTAGCGGGGGAGCAGTTCTTC.

Ten or more counts support this clonotype. The chain recombines TRBV7-2 with TRBJ1-5; TRBD1 matches at 9 bases. V lost 5 bases, J lost 6 bases, and 8 bases stayed unmatched. The CDR3 contains 15 residues. Germline loops: CDR1 SGHTA, CDR2 FQGNSA. The chain's CDR3 is CASSPSSTGGQPQHF. The CDR3 DNA is TGTGCCAGCAGCCCCAGCTCGACAGGGGGTCAGCCCCAGCATTTT.

Sample share makes this clonotype medium-sized (0.01 to 0.1%). The genes are TRBV4-3 and TRBJ2-4; no clear D gene. Trimming left V 0 bases short and J 4 bases short, with 22 bases between. From germline, CDR1 is LGHNA and CDR2 YSLEER. The CDR3 runs 19 residues. The CDR3 DNA follows: TGCGCCAGCAGCCAAGATGCTAGAAGGTTGGGTGTTTCGAAAAACATTCAGTACTTC. This encodes CASSQDARRLGVSKNIQYF.

The chain has TRBV7-2 and TRBJ2-7; D gene unclear. Germline CDR1 is SGHTA and CDR2 is FQGNSA. V gave up 1 base and J gave up 7 bases, with 11 bases separating them. The CDR3 sequence is 13 residues long. The CDR3 DNA sequence: TGTGCCAGCAGCTTAGGTCTGGAGTTGGAGCAGTACTTC. Translating it yields CASSLGLELEQYF.

Many counts were recorded for this clonotype. The rearrangement uses TRBV30 and TRBJ1-4; D is unclear. V lost 0 bases and J lost 8, with 10 bases in between. The CDR3 is 13 residues long. Looked up from germline, CDR1 is GTSNPN and CDR2 is SVGIG (reference sequence). The CDR3 nucleotides are TGTGCCTGGAGTGTCTCAGGTAGAGAAAAACTGTTTTTT. Its translation: CAWSVSGREKLFF.

The table lists this clonotype with many counts. This chain's CDR3 is CSARRGGPGTDTQYF. DNA for the CDR3: TGCAGTGCTAGAAGAGGGGGGCCAGGCACAGATACGCAGTATTTT. The rearrangement links TRBV20-1 to TRBJ2-3; either TRBD1 or TRBD2 may supply D (6 bases each). The CDR3 spans 15 residues. V dropped 2 bases and J dropped 1 base, with 13 bases sitting between them. Germline CDR1 and CDR2: DFQATT and SNEGSKA (reference sequence).

This clonotype is medium-sized. The CDR3 loop reads CASSQGSYLSQYF. For the CDR3, the DNA is TGTGCCAGCAGCCAAGGAAGCTACTTGTCGCAGTATTTT. V gene TRBV3-1 combines with J gene TRBJ2-3; D remains unclear. CDR1 and CDR2 from the germline V gene are LGHDT and YNNKEL (reference sequence). V was shortened by 1 base and J by 10 bases, with 12 bases between the two germline ends. The CDR3 consists of 13 residues.

At least ten counts were recorded for this clonotype. The chain recombines TRBV2 with TRBJ1-3; D is uncertain. Trimming took off 1 base at V and 4 bases at J, with 5 bases between the two ends. Germline V gene lookup returns CDR1 SNHLY and CDR2 FYNNEI. This CDR3 is 13 amino acids long. CDR3 in DNA: TGTGCCAGCAGTGAAGTGGGGGGAAACACCATATATTTT. Protein: CASSEVGGNTIYF.

This clonotype was seen repeatedly, ten times or more. The gene calls are TRBV25-1 and TRBJ2-6; 10 positions match TRBD2. The V and J ends lost 6 bases and 3 bases, in that order; junction bases with no gene match: 8. Germline-derived CDR1 and CDR2 are MGHDK and SYGVNS. The CDR3 runs to 17 residues. This CDR3 reads CASSPSGGVGGANVLTF. In nucleotides, the CDR3 is TGTGCCAGCAGCCCGAGCGGGGGGGTAGGTGGGGCCAACGTCCTGACTTTC.

This clonotype was detected only once. The gene calls are TRBV10-2 and TRBJ2-1; D is undetermined. CDR3 length: 12 residues. The germline V gene encodes CDR1 WSHSY and CDR2 SAAADI. The V end was cut by 1 base, the J end by 8 bases, with 6 bases between. The DNA of the CDR3 is TGCGCCAGCAGTGAGTACGGAGATGAGCAGTTCTTC. Residues: CASSEYGDEQFF.

Many counts were recorded for this clonotype. V and J are TRBV7-9 and TRBJ2-7; no reliable D call. CDR3 length equals 12 residues. Trimming removed 2 bases from V and 4 bases from J, with 6 bases in between. The germline gives CDR1 SEHNR, CDR2 FQNEAQ (reference sequence). The CDR3 spells CASSLTSYEQYF. The CDR3 DNA sequence: TGTGCCAGCAGCTTAACCAGTTACGAGCAGTACTTC.

This clonotype was detected ten times or more. V usage is TRBV28 and J usage is TRBJ2-1, with 7 bases identical to TRBD2. V lost 7 bases, J lost 0 bases, and 9 bases stayed unmatched. Germline V gives CDR1 MDHEN, CDR2 SYDVKM. CDR3 size: 16 residues. CDR3 residues: CASMNGGRGSYNEQFF. The CDR3 coding sequence is TGTGCCAGCATGAACGGGGGGAGGGGCTCCTACAATGAGCAGTTCTTC.

By share, this clonotype counts as medium-sized. The chain uses TRBV7-2 and TRBJ2-4; weak D call: TRBD2 (5 bases). Trimming took 2 bases from V and 4 from J, leaving 12 bases between them. The CDR3 is made up of 15 amino acids. Germline V gives CDR1 SGHTA, CDR2 FQGNSA. CDR3 amino acids: CASSLIGMTKNIQYF. The CDR3 DNA reads TGTGCCAGCAGCTTAATCGGGATGACTAAAAACATTCAGTACTTC.

This clonotype appeared many times. The V gene is TRBV5-1, the J gene TRBJ2-2; perhaps D is TRBD1 or TRBD2 (5 bases each). Germline-derived CDR1 and CDR2 are SGHRS and YFSETQ. With 1 base removed from V and 3 bases from J, the gap between germline ends came to 10 bases. This CDR3 contains 15 residues. The CDR3 DNA sequence: TGCGCCAGCAGCTTGAACCCGGGACACACCGGGGAGCTGTTTTTT. This gives the protein CASSLNPGHTGELFF.

This clonotype came up many times. The V call is TRBV6-2 or TRBV6-3, the J call TRBJ2-3, with TRBD2 as a possible D gene (5 bases). The V gene lost 5 bases and the J gene lost 10 bases, with 10 bases spanning the gap. Per germline, CDR1 MNHEY and CDR2 SVGEGT. This CDR3 spans 11 amino acids. In DNA, the CDR3 is TGTGCCAGCAGTCTACCGGGGTCGCAGTATTTT. Its protein is CASSLPGSQYF.

This clonotype was seen at least ten times. This chain joins TRBV7-9 and TRBJ2-6; 7 bases align to TRBD1. V was pared by 6 bases and J by 1 base, with 3 bases of the junction left unmatched. This CDR3 is 15 amino acids long. Per germline, CDR1 SEHNR and CDR2 FQNEAQ (reference sequence). CDR3 sequence (DNA): TGTGCCAGCAGGCTCAGGGGGTCTGGGGCCAACGTCCTGACTTTC. Translated: CASRLRGSGANVLTF.

The chain uses TRBV9 and TRBJ1-2; 10 bases agree with TRBD1. The germline CDR1 and CDR2 sequences are SGDLS and YYNGEE. The CDR3 sequence is 15 residues long. Trimming cost V 6 bases and J 5 bases; bases outside gene matches: 10. Here the CDR3 reads CASNSGTGVGYGYTF. Written as DNA, the CDR3 is TGTGCCAGCAATTCCGGGACAGGGGTTGGGTATGGCTACACCTTC.

V usage is TRBV20-1 and J usage is TRBJ2-5; D tentatively fits TRBD1 or TRBD2 (5 bases each). Germline CDR1 DFQATT, CDR2 SNEGSKA (reference sequence). The CDR3 runs 14 residues. The CDR3 loop reads CSSAPGPGGETQYF. In DNA form, the CDR3 reads TGCAGCTCGGCCCCGGGGCCGGGCGGGGAGACCCAGTACTTC.

This clonotype was observed many times. This chain links TRBV4-2 with TRBJ2-7; TRBD2 aligns across 10 bases. CDR1 and CDR2 from the germline V gene are LGHNA and YNFKEQ. V lost 1 base, J lost 0 bases, and 6 bases stayed unmatched. The CDR3 has 17 residues. CDR3 sequence (DNA): TGTGCCAGCAGCCAAGGGATAGCGGGAGGCCTCTCCTACGAGCAGTACTTC. Amino acid sequence: CASSQGIAGGLSYEQYF.

This clonotype has at least ten counts. J is TRBJ2-1 and V is TRBV4-2; 9 nucleotides line up with TRBD2. The CDR3 runs 16 residues. V shed 1 base and J 5 bases; nucleotides not matched to a gene: 6. Germline values: CDR1 LGHNA, CDR2 YNFKEQ. CDR3 nucleotide sequence: TGTGCCAGCAGCCAAGCGGCGGGGGGGTGGCACAATGAGCAGTTCTTC. As protein: CASSQAAGGWHNEQFF.

This clonotype showed up many times. The rearrangement uses TRBV7-9 and TRBJ2-3, with 10 bases identical to TRBD2. Germline V CDR1 and CDR2: SEHNR, FQNEAQ (reference sequence). The CDR3 is 17 residues long. Unmatched junction bases numbered 7, after V lost 4 bases and J lost 0 bases. DNA for the CDR3: TGTGCCAGCAGCTCCCCCCGGACTAGCGGAAGCACAGATACGCAGTATTTT. Amino acids: CASSSPRTSGSTDTQYF.

This clonotype was recorded many times. This chain uses TRBV5-5 with TRBJ1-5; 7 bases match TRBD1. Germline lookup yields CDR1 SGHKS and CDR2 YYEKEE (reference sequence). The CDR3 contains 14 residues. The ends lost 4 bases at V and 7 bases at J; junction bases unmatched: 8. CDR3 loop: CASSTDRRTQPQHF. The CDR3 bases are TGTGCCAGCAGCACGGACAGGAGGACGCAGCCCCAGCATTTT.

At least ten counts were recorded for this clonotype. The rearrangement links TRBV6-5 to TRBJ2-7; D is possibly TRBD2 (6 bases). Per the germline V gene, CDR1 is MNHEY and CDR2 is SVGAGI. There are 15 residues in the CDR3. With 2 bases removed from V and 6 bases from J, the gap between germline ends came to 17 bases. The DNA of the CDR3 is TGTGCCAGCAGTTACCCGGGACTTCCAGCGGGCGAGCAGTACTTC. It yields the protein CASSYPGLPAGEQYF.

This clonotype was seen repeatedly, ten times or more. V gene TRBV28 combines with J gene TRBJ1-2; possible D gene TRBD1, 6 bases. CDR1 is MDHEN, CDR2 SYDVKM, per germline. The CDR3 sequence is 14 residues long. V was clipped by 3 bases and J by 5 bases, with 13 bases between them. The CDR3: CASSFQGQGYGYTF. The DNA for the CDR3 is TGTGCCAGCAGTTTTCAGGGGCAAGGGTATGGCTACACCTTC.

By share, this clonotype ranks as medium-sized (0.01 to 0.1%). The V gene is TRBV20-1, the J gene TRBJ2-5; the match to TRBD2 covers 11 bases. The CDR3 length is 17 residues. Trimming cost V 5 bases and J 2 bases; bases outside gene matches: 13. Germline V gene lookup returns CDR1 DFQATT and CDR2 SNEGSKA (reference sequence). The CDR3 protein is CSAEGTSGRGSQETQYF. As DNA, the CDR3 is TGCAGTGCTGAGGGAACTAGCGGGAGAGGGAGTCAAGAGACCCAGTACTTC.

This clonotype was observed at least ten times. V usage is TRBV7-9 and J usage is TRBJ1-1, with D uncertain. The V gene's germline CDR1 is SEHNR and CDR2 FQNEAQ (reference sequence). Trimming pared 5 bases from V and 1 base from J, leaving 11 bases between. CDR3 length: 14 residues. Here the CDR3 reads CASSPRTGNTEAFF. The DNA for the CDR3 is TGTGCCAGCAGCCCACGGACGGGGAACACTGAAGCTTTCTTT.